This is a list of T cell receptor beta chains from one sample in a study of blood T cells in healthy people across ages. TCRdb recomputed calls from the 5' RACE reads with MiXCR, one row per CDR3 protein. This table has about 640,000 distinct CDR3 sequences, around 54% appearing once. Material for sequencing was blood. These TCRs come from a man in his fifties or sixties in good health. Each CDR3 is given with its conserved first and last residue. D genes are given only for firm matches. The size entry is marked missing in some rows and otherwise reads once, few, many or a size class.

D: TRBD1
J: TRBJ2-3
size: -
V: TRBV6-2/TRBV6-3
CDR3: CASRTGVPDTQYF
DNA: TGTGCCAGCAGGACAGGGGTGCCAGATACGCAGTATTTT

D: TRBD1
J: TRBJ1-2
size: -
V: TRBV4-2
CDR3: CASSQTTGRSNYGYTF
DNA: TGTGCCAGCAGCCAAACGACAGGGCGATCTAACTATGGCTACACCTTC

D: -
J: TRBJ2-1
size: -
V: TRBV7-9
CDR3: CASSLVLSNEQFF
DNA: TGTGCCAGCAGCTTAGTGTTGAGCAATGAGCAGTTCTTC

D: -
J: TRBJ2-5
size: few
V: TRBV20-1
CDR3: CSARDLRAQYF
DNA: TGCAGTGCTAGAGATCTTAGGGCCCAGTACTTC

D: TRBD1
J: TRBJ1-5
size: -
V: TRBV6-6
CDR3: CASRPHRGYQPQHF
DNA: TGTGCCAGCAGACCCCACAGGGGATATCAGCCCCAGCATTTT

D: -
J: TRBJ2-3
size: few
V: TRBV3-1
CDR3: CASSDDSTDTQYF
DNA: TGTGCCAGCAGCGATGACTCCACAGATACGCAGTATTTT

D: -
J: TRBJ2-5
size: -
V: TRBV12-3/TRBV12-4
CDR3: CASGTWGQETQYF
DNA: TGTGCCAGCGGTACCTGGGGGCAAGAGACCCAGTACTTC

D: TRBD1
J: TRBJ2-5
size: -
V: TRBV5-1
CDR3: CASSKQGGSTETQYF
DNA: TGCGCCAGCAGCAAACAGGGGGGATCGACAGAGACCCAGTACTTC

D: -
J: TRBJ1-1
size: few
V: TRBV12-5
CDR3: CASGPGPSDTEAFF
DNA: TGTGCTAGTGGTCCCGGTCCAAGCGACACTGAAGCTTTCTTT

D: -
J: TRBJ1-5
size: few
V: TRBV27
CDR3: CASSFSSLSNQPQHF
DNA: TGTGCCAGCAGTTTTAGCTCTCTAAGCAATCAGCCCCAGCATTTT

D: -
J: TRBJ1-2
size: -
V: TRBV29-1
CDR3: CSVGARHDYGYTF
DNA: TGCAGCGTTGGGGCCCGGCATGACTATGGCTACACCTTC

D: -
J: TRBJ2-1
size: -
V: TRBV28
CDR3: CASRSSLGQGPNNEQFF
DNA: TGTGCCAGCCGATCCTCGCTGGGGCAGGGTCCGAACAATGAGCAGTTCTTC

D: TRBD1
J: TRBJ1-4
size: -
V: TRBV27
CDR3: CASSLFGTGGLWRTNEKLFF
DNA: TGTGCCAGCAGTTTATTCGGGACAGGGGGTTTATGGCGGACTAATGAAAAACTGTTTTTT

D: -
J: TRBJ2-3
size: -
V: TRBV7-2
CDR3: CASSSGYTQYF
DNA: TGTGCCAGCAGCTCCGGCTATACGCAGTATTTT

D: TRBD1
J: TRBJ2-1
size: -
V: TRBV6-1
CDR3: CASSEAGTGGYYEQFF
DNA: TGTGCCAGCAGTGAAGCCGGGACAGGGGGCTACTATGAGCAGTTCTTC

D: TRBD1
J: TRBJ1-6
size: few
V: TRBV12-3/TRBV12-4
CDR3: CASSAQGSSYNSPLHF
DNA: TGTGCCAGCAGTGCACAGGGGAGCTCCTATAATTCACCCCTCCACTTT

D: TRBD2
J: TRBJ2-3
size: -
V: TRBV3-1
CDR3: CASSQLAGKDTQYF
DNA: TGTGCCAGCAGCCAACTAGCGGGGAAAGATACGCAGTATTTT